The subject of this entry is one T cell receptor beta chain. This clonotype appeared a few times. This clone's antigen is unknown. Nothing much larger sits one base from this clone, and base qualities are not available. Receptor amplification or capture employed multiplex PCR. These reads were obtained on an Illumina HiSeq 4000. iRepertoire HTBI primers and Arm-PCR amplification of CDR3 regions were used to construct TCR beta libraries. Before sequencing, the PCR products underwent gel purification. For the original study's pipeline: Gene usage analysis of CDR3 amino acid clonotypes relied on the approximately 68 TRBV and 13 to 15 TRBJ segments identified across samples. COPE and FqMerger were used to merge the filtered high-quality paired reads into contigs. BLAST was used to align contigs to IMGT TRBV, TRBD and TRBJ reference genes, with CDR3 defined following IMGT. Any clonotype with a frequency above 0.1% was counted as a highly expanded clone. Shannon entropy was used to measure repertoire diversity, and the Gini coefficient was used to measure V-J evenness. Public clonotypes were defined as clonotypes shared by more than one individual. TCRdb cleaned the public reads at Q25 with fastp, built clones with MiXCR and kept in-frame beta chains. Rows matching on CDR3 protein sequence are summarized as one entry with the most common DNA and genes. TCRdb, not the original authors, processed these V and J calls. Within this sample are about 540,000 distinct CDR3 sequences, with roughly 13% of them counted one time only. Of the sample, roughly 10% is held by the ten largest clones.

The sample originates from a study of regulatory T cells in long-lasting Graves disease listed by TCRdb under 2021. About the investigation overall: Newly diagnosed Graves' disease patients had taken antithyroid drugs for less than 3 months. Patients with persistent Graves' disease were compared with patients with newly diagnosed Graves' disease using TCR sequencing and RNA sequencing of peripheral blood. The study took place in China and was registered as a clinical trial. A total of roughly 33 samples were covered by TCR sequencing, comprising around 13 persistent and around 20 newly diagnosed Graves' disease patients.

The time point label, as the study defines it: newly diagnosed GD, antithyroid drugs for less than 3 months. For both TCR sequencing and RNA sequencing, RNA was extracted from PBMCs using TRIzol. The diagnosis of Graves' disease was made according to American Thyroid Association guidelines. Patients for the study were recruited at an endocrinology department in Xi'an, China. Each patient gave approximately 10 milliliters of peripheral blood, collected in an EDTA anticoagulant tube. Ficoll Paque Plus density gradient separation was used to isolate PBMCs, and no further T cell sorting was performed. An Agilent 2100 Bioanalyzer and agarose gel were used to assess RNA quality, and a NanoDrop 2000 was used to measure RNA concentration. The study at large found these results: Patients with persistent disease shared more public clonotypes (around 3,000) than newly diagnosed patients did (around 1,000). Sequencing and analysis were limited to the TCR beta chain. The small sample size was acknowledged by the authors as a limitation that may reduce accuracy. Because the primary lesion, thyroid tissue, could not be accessed, the study looked at peripheral blood alone. Persistent Graves' disease patients showed lower TCR Shannon entropy and fewer highly expanded clones than newly diagnosed patients, suggesting clonal expansion. Persistent disease showed preferential use of TRBV28, TRBJ1-2 and TRBJ2-5, whereas newly diagnosed disease favored TRBV20-1 and TRBJ2-1.

Trimming takes 4 bases off V and 10 bases off J; junction bases not matched to a gene: 7. The germline V gene (reference sequence) sets CDR1 to GTSNPN and CDR2 to SVGIG. The CDR3 contains 14 residues, cysteine and phenylalanine counted. Just the 42-base CDR3 DNA is kept, in frame starting at base 1. These same data were also listed under a study on T cells in Graves' hyperthyroidism and ophthalmopathy. The second source states: Graves' hyperthyroidism was defined as stable when no progression to ophthalmopathy occurred over 18 months of follow-up. Hyperthyroidism patients were aged 18 to 65 years and newly diagnosed, with disease duration of less than 2 months. Patients with uncontrolled infections, other autoimmune diseases, pregnancy or lactation were excluded. Diagnoses were established on the basis of clinical symptoms, serum thyroxine and TRAb, thyroid ultrasound, and orbital computed tomography. The first round of RT-PCR for the TCR CDR3 was performed with the HTBI primer set and the Qiagen OneStep RT-PCR kit. Most expanded thyroid clonotypes (frequency above 0.001) were also detected in blood, suggesting blood repertoires may reflect thyroid immune responses. A 13 V-J signature model separated ophthalmopathy from stable hyperthyroidism, with 87.88% sensitivity and 81.08% specificity in cross-validation and 80%/75% in testing. During validation, the model predicted progression to ophthalmopathy a median of around 6 months ahead of onset, with 60% to 71% sensitivity and 72.22% specificity. A discovery cohort of about a hundred patients, fewer than 50 with Graves' ophthalmopathy and fewer than 65 with stable Graves' hyperthyroidism, was used to find distinguishing TCR V-J signatures. Whether ophthalmopathy could be predicted prospectively was tested in an independent validation cohort made up of 18 to 20 hyperthyroidism patients plus 17 patients who later progressed to ophthalmopathy. The approximately 100 discovery patients were randomly divided into training and test sets at a 7:3 ratio. In more than five Graves' hyperthyroidism patients, the study also compared T-cell repertoires from thyroid tissue with T-cell repertoires from blood. After sampling, hyperthyroidism patients received methimazole starting at 30 mg daily, and ophthalmopathy patients received high-dose intravenous methylprednisolone. Libraries were constructed in a second round of multiplex PCR, after which size selection and purification were performed. The libraries were sequenced on an Illumina HiSeq2000 using paired-end 100 bp reads. SOAPnuke was used to process the raw data, throwing out any read that contained adapters or uncalled bases, had a mean Phred below 15, or lacked an exact constant-primer or identifier match. COPE v1.2.5 was used to merge high-quality paired reads, and clonotypes were defined as unique nucleotide sequences. MiTCR v1.1 was used to align the clonotypes against IMGT TRBV, TRBD and TRBJ reference segments. The analysis was restricted to V-J combinations with a frequency above 0.0001, which together covered just over 99% of the repertoires. A TCS score was defined as the ratio between F50 (clonal expansion) and ExV (chaos), using BLOSUM62-based TCRdist between CDR3 peptides within each V-J. Welch's t-statistics and random forest reduced roughly 540 V-J features to 13, which were used in a naive Bayes classifier (R e1071). Sample size was not statistically predetermined, and investigators were not blinded to group allocation. According to the paper, TCR Vbeta CDR3 sequencing was carried out on approximately 140 peripheral blood samples, which came from fewer than 50 ophthalmopathy, 75 or so hyperthyroidism and about 17 progressor patients.

The specimen comprised peripheral blood mononuclear cells (PBMCs), sampled at new diagnosis, from a patient treated with antithyroid drugs. The sequence joins TRBV30 to TRBJ2-1; 13 central nucleotides agree with TRBD2. The clonotype originates from a man aged 25 to 45 with Graves disease. Donor details come from another sample of the same person, matched by shared clones. CDR3 region: CAWTRTSGRDEQFF. The sequenced DNA: TGTGCCTGGACTCGGACTAGCGGGAGAGACGAGCAGTTCTTC.